One T cell receptor beta chain is described in this entry. This same CDR3 is encoded by further DNA sequences in the sample. The V end was cut by 7 bases, the J end by 11 bases, with 14 bases between. The V gene's germline CDR1 is PRHDT and CDR2 FYEKMQ (reference sequence). The CDR3 spans 11 residues. The data originate from a study of cytomegalovirus exposure and HLA in healthy donors. Amplification used 60 Vbeta primers and 13 Jbeta primers. The repertoire was sequenced with immunoSEQ multiplex PCR; TCRdb's copy has only in-frame clones and lacks some. The table has about 82,000 clones, under 80% seen once.

This chain connects TRBV13 to TRBJ1-1; tentative D call: TRBD1 (5 bases). The sequence was collected from a human donor in good health. The sequencing input was PBMCs. CDR3 DNA: TGTGCCAGCACCTGGGGGGGTTTCGCTTTCTTT. The encoded protein is CASTWGGFAFF.